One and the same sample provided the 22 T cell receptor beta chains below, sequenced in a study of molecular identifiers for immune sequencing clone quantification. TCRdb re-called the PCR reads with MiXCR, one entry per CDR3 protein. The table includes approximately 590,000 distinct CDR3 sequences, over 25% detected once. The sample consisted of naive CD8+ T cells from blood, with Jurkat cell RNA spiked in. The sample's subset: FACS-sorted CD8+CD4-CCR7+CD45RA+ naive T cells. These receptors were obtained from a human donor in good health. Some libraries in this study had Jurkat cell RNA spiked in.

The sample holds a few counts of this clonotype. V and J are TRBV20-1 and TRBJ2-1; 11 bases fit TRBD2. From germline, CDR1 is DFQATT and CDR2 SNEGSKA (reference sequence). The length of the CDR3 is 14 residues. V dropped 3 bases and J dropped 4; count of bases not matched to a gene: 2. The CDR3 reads CSARTSGTYNEQFF. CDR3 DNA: TGCAGTGCTAGGACTAGCGGGACTTACAATGAGCAGTTCTTC.

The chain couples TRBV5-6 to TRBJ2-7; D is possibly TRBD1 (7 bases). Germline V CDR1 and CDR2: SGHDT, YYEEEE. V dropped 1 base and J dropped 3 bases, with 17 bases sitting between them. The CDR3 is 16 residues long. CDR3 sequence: CASSLNYRQGGYEQYF. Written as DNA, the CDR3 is TGTGCCAGCAGCTTGAACTACCGACAGGGAGGCTACGAGCAGTACTTC. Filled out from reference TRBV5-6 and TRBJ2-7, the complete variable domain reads DAGVTQSPTHLIKTRGQQVTLRCSPKSGHDTVSWYQQALGQGPQFIFQYYEEEERQRGNFPDRFSGHQFPNYSSELNVNALLLGDSALYLCASSLNYRQGGYEQYFGPGTRLTVT.

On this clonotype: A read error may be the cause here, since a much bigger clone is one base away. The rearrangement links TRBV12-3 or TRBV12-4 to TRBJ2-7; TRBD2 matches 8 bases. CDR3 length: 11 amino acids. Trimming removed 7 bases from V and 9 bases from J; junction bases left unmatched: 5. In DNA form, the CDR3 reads TGTGCCAGCATGGGGGCGGGGGGGCAGTACTTC. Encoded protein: CASMGAGGQYF.

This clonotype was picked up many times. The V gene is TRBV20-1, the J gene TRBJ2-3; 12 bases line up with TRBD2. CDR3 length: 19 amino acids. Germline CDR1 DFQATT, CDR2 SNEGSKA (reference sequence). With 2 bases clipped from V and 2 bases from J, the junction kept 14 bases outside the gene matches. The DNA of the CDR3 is TGCAGTGCTAGATGGCTAGCGGGAGGGTTACCACGATCCACAGATACGCAGTATTTT. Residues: CSARWLAGGLPRSTDTQYF.

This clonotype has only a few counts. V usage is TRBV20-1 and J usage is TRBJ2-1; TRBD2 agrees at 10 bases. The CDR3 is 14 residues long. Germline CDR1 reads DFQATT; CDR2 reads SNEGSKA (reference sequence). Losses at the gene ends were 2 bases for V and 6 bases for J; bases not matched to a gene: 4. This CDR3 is CSARPSGSPNEQFF. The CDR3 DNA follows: TGCAGTGCTAGACCTAGCGGGAGCCCCAATGAGCAGTTCTTC.

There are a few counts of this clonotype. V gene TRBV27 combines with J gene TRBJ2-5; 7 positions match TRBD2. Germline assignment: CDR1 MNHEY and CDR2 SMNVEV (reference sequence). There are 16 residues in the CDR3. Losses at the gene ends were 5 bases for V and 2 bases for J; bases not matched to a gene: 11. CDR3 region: CASSPTGEGWQETQYF. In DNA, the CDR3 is TGTGCCAGCAGTCCTACGGGGGAGGGTTGGCAAGAGACCCAGTACTTC.

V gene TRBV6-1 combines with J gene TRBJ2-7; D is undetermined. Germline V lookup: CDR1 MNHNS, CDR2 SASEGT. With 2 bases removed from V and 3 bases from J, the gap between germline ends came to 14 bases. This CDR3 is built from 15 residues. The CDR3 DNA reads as TGTGCCAGCAGTGAACTGGGCCAACTCGTCTACGAGCAGTACTTC. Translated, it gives CASSELGQLVYEQYF.

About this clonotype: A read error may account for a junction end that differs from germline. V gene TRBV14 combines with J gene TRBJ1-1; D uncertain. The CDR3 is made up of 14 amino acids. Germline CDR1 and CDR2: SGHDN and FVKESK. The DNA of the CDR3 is TGTGCCAACAGCCACCAGACACCAAAGGATGAAGCTTTCTTT. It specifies CANSHQTPKDEAFF.

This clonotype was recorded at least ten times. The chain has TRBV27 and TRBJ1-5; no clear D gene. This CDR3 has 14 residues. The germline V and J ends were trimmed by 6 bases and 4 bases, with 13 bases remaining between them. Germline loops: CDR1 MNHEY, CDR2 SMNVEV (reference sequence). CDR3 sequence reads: CASSGVSRNQPQHF. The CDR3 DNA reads TGTGCCAGCAGCGGGGTTTCTAGGAATCAGCCCCAGCATTTT.

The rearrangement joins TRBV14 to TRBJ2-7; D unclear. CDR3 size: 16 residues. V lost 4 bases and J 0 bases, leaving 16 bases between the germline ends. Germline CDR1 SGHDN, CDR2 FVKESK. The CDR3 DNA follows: TGTGCCAGCAGCCGAATCGGGTCACGCGACTCCTACGAGCAGTACTTC. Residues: CASSRIGSRDSYEQYF.

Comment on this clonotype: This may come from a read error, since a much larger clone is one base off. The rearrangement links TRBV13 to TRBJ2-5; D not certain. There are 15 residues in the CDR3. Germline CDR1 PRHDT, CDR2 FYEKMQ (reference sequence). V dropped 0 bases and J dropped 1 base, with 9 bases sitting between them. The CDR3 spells CASSLGLSSQETQYF. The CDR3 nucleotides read TGTGCCAGCAGCTTAGGCCTCAGCAGCCAAGAGACCCAGTACTTC. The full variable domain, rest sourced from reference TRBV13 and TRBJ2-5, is AAGVIQSPRHLIKEKRETATLKCYPIPRHDTVYWYQQGPGQDPQFLISFYEKMQSDKGSIPDRFSAQQFSDYHSELNMSSLELGDSALYFCASSLGLSSQETQYFGPGTRLLVL.

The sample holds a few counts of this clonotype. This chain's CDR3 is CASSQEQNYEQYF. The CDR3 nucleotides are TGCGCCAGCAGCCAAGAACAGAACTACGAGCAGTACTTC. This chain connects TRBV4-1 to TRBJ2-7; D ambiguous. This CDR3 has 13 amino acids. Trimming stripped 0 bases from V and 3 bases from J, with 6 bases between. CDR1 and CDR2 (germline): MGHRA, YSYEKL.

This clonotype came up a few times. The CDR3 protein is CASSYGARQPQHF. Written as DNA, the CDR3 is TGTGCCAGCAGTTATGGGGCCCGGCAGCCCCAGCATTTT. This chain connects TRBV6-6 to TRBJ1-5; TRBD1 might be the D (5 bases). Trimming removed 3 bases at V and 7 bases at J, with 10 bases between. The germline CDR1 and CDR2 sequences are MNHNY and SVGAGI (reference sequence). CDR3 size: 13 residues.

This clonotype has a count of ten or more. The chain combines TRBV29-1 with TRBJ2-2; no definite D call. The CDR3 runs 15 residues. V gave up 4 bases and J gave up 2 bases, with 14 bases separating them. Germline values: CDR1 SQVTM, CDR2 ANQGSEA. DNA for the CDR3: TGCAGCGTTGTTTGGCGCGGAATCAACACCGGGGAGCTGTTTTTT. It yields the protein CSVVWRGINTGELFF.

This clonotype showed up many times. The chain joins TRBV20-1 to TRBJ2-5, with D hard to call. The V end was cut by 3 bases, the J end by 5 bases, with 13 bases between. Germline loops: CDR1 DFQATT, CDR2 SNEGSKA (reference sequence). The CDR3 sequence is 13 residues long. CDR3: CSASEKTSETQYF. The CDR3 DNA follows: TGCAGTGCTAGTGAGAAGACATCGGAGACCCAGTACTTC.

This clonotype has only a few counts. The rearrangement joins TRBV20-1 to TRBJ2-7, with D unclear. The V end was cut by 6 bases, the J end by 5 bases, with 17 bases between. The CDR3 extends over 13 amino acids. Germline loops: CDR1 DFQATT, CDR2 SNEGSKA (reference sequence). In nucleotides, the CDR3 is TGCAGTGCCCCAGACTTTCAGAGGAACGAGCAGTACTTC. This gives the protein CSAPDFQRNEQYF.

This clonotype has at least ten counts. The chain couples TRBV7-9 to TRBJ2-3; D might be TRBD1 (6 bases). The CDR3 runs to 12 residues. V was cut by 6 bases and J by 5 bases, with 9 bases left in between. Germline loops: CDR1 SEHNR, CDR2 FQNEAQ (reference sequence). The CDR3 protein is CASRGQRDTQYF. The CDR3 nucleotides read TGTGCCAGCAGAGGACAGCGAGATACGCAGTATTTT.

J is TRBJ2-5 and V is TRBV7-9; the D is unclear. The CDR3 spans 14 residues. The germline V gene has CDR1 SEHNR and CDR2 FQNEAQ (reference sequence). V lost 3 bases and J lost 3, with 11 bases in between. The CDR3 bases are TGTGCCAGCAGCTTCTCCTATGGAGAAGAGACCCAGTACTTC. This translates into CASSFSYGEETQYF.

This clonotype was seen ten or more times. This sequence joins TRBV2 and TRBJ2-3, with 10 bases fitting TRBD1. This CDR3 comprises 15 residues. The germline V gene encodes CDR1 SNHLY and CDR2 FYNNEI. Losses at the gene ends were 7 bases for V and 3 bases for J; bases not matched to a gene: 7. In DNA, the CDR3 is TGTGCCAGCAAAGAGACAGGGGGCACAACAGATACGCAGTATTTT. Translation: CASKETGGTTDTQYF. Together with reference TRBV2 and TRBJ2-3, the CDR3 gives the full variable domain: EPEVTQTPSHQVTQMGQEVILRCVPISNHLYFYWYRQILGQKVEFLVSFYNNEISEKSEIFDDQFSVERPDGSNFTLKIRSTKLEDSAMYFCASKETGGTTDTQYFGPGTRLTVL.

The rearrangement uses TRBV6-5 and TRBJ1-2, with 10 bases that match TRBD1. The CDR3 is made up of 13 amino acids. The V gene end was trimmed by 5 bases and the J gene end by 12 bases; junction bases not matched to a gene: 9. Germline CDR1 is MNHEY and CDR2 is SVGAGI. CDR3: CASSAGTGAPHTF. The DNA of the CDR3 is TGTGCCAGCAGTGCGGGGACAGGGGCGCCACACACCTTC.

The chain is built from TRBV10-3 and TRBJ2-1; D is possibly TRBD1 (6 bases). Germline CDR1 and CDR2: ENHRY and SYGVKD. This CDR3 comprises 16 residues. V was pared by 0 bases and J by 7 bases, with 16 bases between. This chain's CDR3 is CAISESQGSVWNEQFF. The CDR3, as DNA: TGTGCCATCAGTGAGTCGCAGGGGTCGGTGTGGAATGAGCAGTTCTTC.

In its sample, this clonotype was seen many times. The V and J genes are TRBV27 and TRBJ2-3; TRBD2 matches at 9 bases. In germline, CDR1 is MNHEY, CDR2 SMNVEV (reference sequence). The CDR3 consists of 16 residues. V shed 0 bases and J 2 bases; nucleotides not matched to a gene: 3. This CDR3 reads CASSLSAGGVTDTQYF. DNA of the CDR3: TGTGCCAGCAGTTTATCGGCGGGAGGGGTCACAGATACGCAGTATTTT.